Reported below is one T cell receptor (beta chain). Its antigen is currently unknown. Sequencing used immunoSEQ multiplex PCR; TCRdb keeps in-frame clones, though not all of them. The data show under 25,000 clones, around two thirds seen once. This record belongs to a study of STAT5B mutations in CD4+ large granular lymphocyte leukemia. General study results and limits: Top patient clones used TRBV06 genes more often: 8/27 versus 2/35 in controls. CD4-sorted patient repertoires seemed more clonal than healthy CD4+ repertoires. Without HLA matching, higher CD4+ than CD8+ T-LGLL clonality could reflect small sample size.

The CDR3 has 14 residues. V was trimmed by 1 base and J by 8 bases, leaving 14 bases between them. Germline loops: CDR1 SGHTA, CDR2 FQGNSA. This receptor was identified in a human donor in good health. Sequencing was done on a sample of CD4+ T cells from blood buffy coats. V and J are TRBV7-2 and TRBJ1-2; a weak D match, TRBD1 (6 bases). In DNA, the CDR3 is TGTGCCAGCAGCTTAGGGGAGACAGGTGGAGGCTACACCTTC. This gives the protein CASSLGETGGGYTF.